These 26 T cell receptor beta chains share one sample of origin, sequenced in a study of T cell responses to AZD1222 COVID-19 vaccine. Repertoires were generated with immunoSEQ multiplex PCR, while TCRdb's copy carries only in-frame clones and drops some. The profile shows approximately 120,000 clones, approximately 88% of them singletons. Source: peripheral blood, taken on day 0 of AZD1222 vaccination. The receptors were sampled from an adult in good health.

This clone was seen more than once but under ten times. This rearrangement joins TRBV29-1 to TRBJ2-7; TRBD1 agrees at 10 bases. The CDR3 extends over 16 amino acids. Trimming took 3 bases from V and 2 from J; bases not matched to a gene: 10. From germline, CDR1 is SQVTM and CDR2 ANQGSEA. The CDR3 DNA follows: TGCAGCGTTGACGCCGCGGGACAGGGGAATCCCTACGAGCAGTACTTC. Translating gives CSVDAAGQGNPYEQYF.

This chain joins TRBV5-6 and TRBJ1-2, with D unresolved. The V gene lost 1 base and the J gene lost 11 bases, with 18 bases spanning the gap. The CDR3 sequence is 14 residues long. CDR1 and CDR2 from the germline V gene are SGHDT and YYEEEE. Here the CDR3 reads CASSLRAGSPPYTF. The CDR3 nucleotides read TGTGCCAGCAGCTTGAGGGCAGGATCCCCCCCTTACACCTTC.

CDR3 sequence: CASSHINPSKGGTTDTQYF. CDR3 in DNA: TGTGCCAGCAGCCACATAAACCCCTCAAAAGGTGGAACCACAGATACGCAGTATTTT. The chain links TRBV7-6 to TRBJ2-3, with unresolved D. Trimming pared 5 bases from V and 2 bases from J, leaving 26 bases between. CDR1 SGHVS and CDR2 FNYEAQ come from the germline V gene. The CDR3 covers 19 residues.

As for this clone: Sequence at one end of the junction differs from germline and may be a read error. The genes are TRBV7-9 and TRBJ2-3; 10 bases map to TRBD2. Germline CDR1 is SEHNR and CDR2 is FQNEAQ (reference sequence). There are 15 residues in the CDR3. The CDR3 DNA reads as TGTGCCAGCAGCTTAGCTAGGCTAGCGGGAGTAAACCATCTTTTT. Translated: CASSLARLAGVNHLF.

The rearrangement links TRBV19 to TRBJ1-1; D is ambiguous. Germline CDR1 and CDR2: LNHDA and SQIVND (reference sequence). The V end lost 5 bases, the J end lost 0 bases, and 7 bases lay between the germline ends. The CDR3 is made up of 13 amino acids. The CDR3 sequence: CASSFILNTEAFF. The CDR3 coding sequence is TGTGCCAGTAGTTTTATATTGAACACTGAAGCTTTCTTT.

The rearrangement uses TRBV13 and TRBJ2-1; 12 bases are a match to TRBD2. Germline CDR1 is PRHDT and CDR2 is FYEKMQ (reference sequence). Germline trimming cut 4 bases from V and 5 bases from J; bases unmatched to any gene: 9. The CDR3 has 17 residues. CDR3: CASSYGKRTSGDNEQFF. The CDR3 DNA follows: TGTGCCAGCAGCTACGGGAAAAGGACTAGCGGGGACAATGAGCAGTTCTTC.

The CDR3 region has the DNA TGTGCCAGCAGCTCGTATCTTGGTAACAGGGATAAGGGCTACACCTTC. Amino acids: CASSSYLGNRDKGYTF. V usage is TRBV7-9 and J usage is TRBJ1-2, with D tentatively TRBD1 (6 bases). Trimming removed 4 bases at V and 8 bases at J, with 23 bases between. Per the germline V gene, CDR1 is SEHNR and CDR2 is FQNEAQ (reference sequence). The CDR3 extends over 16 amino acids.

The rearrangement uses TRBV19 and TRBJ1-6, with D possibly being TRBD1 (6 bases). V gave up 4 bases and J gave up 8 bases, with 15 bases separating them. This CDR3 spans 15 amino acids. In germline, CDR1 is LNHDA, CDR2 SQIVND (reference sequence). This CDR3 reads CASSTFQGMDSPLHF. The DNA of the CDR3 is TGTGCCAGTAGTACCTTTCAGGGGATGGATTCACCCCTCCACTTT.

The V gene is TRBV19, the J gene TRBJ2-2; no definite D call. The germline gives CDR1 LNHDA, CDR2 SQIVND (reference sequence). Trimming cost V 1 base and J 5 bases, with 5 bases left between them. This CDR3 is 13 amino acids long. The chain's CDR3 is CASSIGRTGELFF. The CDR3 DNA is TGTGCCAGTAGTATAGGACGTACCGGGGAGCTGTTTTTT.

The V call is TRBV9, the J call TRBJ1-1; D gene unclear. V was clipped by 3 bases and J by 4 bases, with 10 bases between them. CDR1 is SGDLS and CDR2 is YYNGEE in the germline V gene. The CDR3 loop spans 13 amino acids. This chain's CDR3 is CASSAIGGTEAFF. The CDR3 nucleotides read TGTGCCAGCAGCGCCATAGGTGGCACTGAAGCTTTCTTT. Full variable domain (missing parts from reference TRBV9 and TRBJ1-1): DSGVTQTPKHLITATGQRVTLRCSPRSGDLSVYWYQQSLDQGLQFLIQYYNGEERAKGNILERFSAQQFPDLHSELNLSSLELGDSALYFCASSAIGGTEAFFGQGTRLTVV.

The chain employs TRBV29-1 and TRBJ2-3; 7 bases align to TRBD2. Per the germline V gene, CDR1 is SQVTM and CDR2 is ANQGSEA. Trimming took 8 bases from V and 1 from J; bases not matched to a gene: 9. This CDR3 is 14 amino acids long. CDR3 nucleotide sequence: TGCAGCATTGGGGGTCTAGCGGGCACAGATACGCAGTATTTT. This sequence encodes CSIGGLAGTDTQYF.

The J gene is TRBJ1-5, the V gene TRBV6-6; D is ambiguous. V gave up 0 bases and J gave up 7 bases, with 13 bases separating them. The CDR3 totals 15 residues. From germline, CDR1 is MNHNY and CDR2 SVGAGI (reference sequence). The CDR3 bases are TGTGCCAGCAGTTACTCTTCCAGAATGGGGCAGCCCCAGCATTTT. Translated: CASSYSSRMGQPQHF.

The gene calls are TRBV15 and TRBJ2-3; D gene ambiguous. The germline V gene has CDR1 LNHNV and CDR2 YYDKDF (reference sequence). This CDR3 contains 18 residues. V lost 0 bases, J lost 6 bases, and 22 bases lay in between. In DNA, the CDR3 is TGTGCCACCAGCAGAGATCTACGGGCCGGTCATGTCCACGATACGCAGTATTTT. Its protein is CATSRDLRAGHVHDTQYF.

This chain's CDR3 is CASSFYGGEETQYF. In DNA, the CDR3 is TGTGCCAGCAGTTTCTACGGGGGTGAAGAGACCCAGTACTTC. The chain combines TRBV27 with TRBJ2-5; a weak D match, TRBD2 (6 bases). Per germline, CDR1 MNHEY and CDR2 SMNVEV (reference sequence). The CDR3 has 14 residues. V was trimmed by 3 bases and J by 3 bases, leaving 11 bases between them.

The chain has TRBV29-1 and TRBJ2-7; TRBD1 matches 9 bases. The CDR3 has 13 residues. With V trimmed by 7 bases and J by 2 bases, 6 bases remained unmatched. Germline-derived CDR1 and CDR2 are SQVTM and ANQGSEA. In DNA, the CDR3 is TGCAGCGCTCGCCGGGACAGGGCCTACGAGCAGTACTTC. Its protein is CSARRDRAYEQYF.

This chain uses TRBV10-1 with TRBJ2-7; 12 nucleotides align to TRBD2. Germline values: CDR1 WNHNN, CDR2 SYGVQD (reference sequence). The CDR3 sequence is 15 residues long. V was clipped by 5 bases and J by 5 bases; unmatched bases: 7. In nucleotides, the CDR3 is TGCGCCAGCAGTCGACTAGCGGGAGAAGATGACGAGCAGTACTTC. It codes for CASSRLAGEDDEQYF.

This chain links TRBV10-1 with TRBJ2-1, with 14 bases aligning to TRBD2. The CDR3 loop spans 18 amino acids. With 10 bases clipped from V and 5 bases from J, the junction kept 16 bases outside the gene matches. CDR1 is WNHNN and CDR2 is SYGVQD in the germline V gene (reference sequence). CDR3 protein: CANAFYRGLAGVHNEQFF. CDR3 in DNA: TGCGCCAACGCATTCTACAGGGGACTAGCGGGAGTCCACAATGAGCAGTTCTTC.

A single count supports this clone. This rearrangement joins TRBV14 to TRBJ1-1; unclear D gene. CDR3 size: 13 residues. CDR1 is SGHDN and CDR2 is FVKESK in the germline V gene. The germline V and J ends were trimmed by 1 base and 5 bases, with 8 bases remaining between them. This chain's CDR3 is CASSQVGSTEAFF. The CDR3 nucleotides are TGTGCCAGCAGCCAAGTAGGGAGTACTGAAGCTTTCTTT.

This rearrangement joins TRBV2 to TRBJ2-7; TRBD1 aligns across 7 bases. The CDR3 is made up of 15 amino acids. Germline lookup yields CDR1 SNHLY and CDR2 FYNNEI. Trimming removed 4 bases from V and 2 bases from J; junction bases left unmatched: 8. Written as DNA, the CDR3 is TGTGCCAGCAGTGGATGGACAGGACCAACCTACGAGCAGTACTTC. It translates to CASSGWTGPTYEQYF.

The CDR3 bases are TGTGCCAGAAGAGCGGACGGTAATCAGCCCCAGCATTTT. Amino acids: CARRADGNQPQHF. This chain uses TRBV5-3 with TRBJ1-5, with no clear D. TRBV5-3 belongs to the ORF category, with a function that is uncertain. Trimming took off 5 bases at V and 4 bases at J, with 10 bases between the two ends. The CDR3 covers 13 residues.

The rearrangement links TRBV3-1 (or the pseudogene TRBV3-2) to TRBJ2-3, with D hard to call. The CDR3 runs to 14 residues. Trimming left V 2 bases short and J 0 bases short, with 6 bases between. Germline V gene sequence: CDR1 LGHDT, CDR2 YNNKEL (reference sequence). CDR3 in DNA: TGTGCCAGCAGCCAACCGGGTAGCACAGATACGCAGTATTTT. It is translated as CASSQPGSTDTQYF.

This clone was recorded a few times. The chain recombines TRBV19 with TRBJ2-7, with 11 bases lining up with TRBD2. Germline V gene sequence: CDR1 LNHDA, CDR2 SQIVND (reference sequence). The CDR3 runs 16 residues. The ends lost 5 bases at V and 0 bases at J; junction bases unmatched: 6. The CDR3 is CASSPAGTSGSYEQYF. The CDR3 nucleotides are TGTGCCAGTAGTCCCGCCGGGACTAGCGGCTCCTACGAGCAGTACTTC.

J is TRBJ2-1 and V is TRBV6-5; 15 bases align to TRBD2. The CDR3 is 16 amino acids. The germline CDR1 and CDR2 sequences are MNHEY and SVGAGI. Trimming removed 0 bases from V and 14 bases from J; junction bases left unmatched: 8. CDR3 sequence reads: CASSYSQGLAGGREFF. CDR3 coding DNA: TGTGCCAGCAGTTACTCCCAGGGACTAGCGGGAGGCCGAGAGTTCTTC.

This chain links TRBV12-5 with TRBJ2-1; tentative D call: TRBD1 (6 bases). Trimming left V 6 bases short and J 9 bases short, with 24 bases between. Germline-derived CDR1 and CDR2 are LGHNT and FRNRAP. The CDR3 contains 16 residues. The CDR3 nucleotides are TGTGCTAGTGGCCGGGAATTTGGACAGAACCGAGGTGAGCAGTTCTTC. Its translation is CASGREFGQNRGEQFF.

The chain employs TRBV6-1 and TRBJ1-5; D not resolved. V shed 2 bases and J shed 0 bases, with 2 bases lying between them. Germline CDR1 reads MNHNS; CDR2 reads SASEGT. This CDR3 contains 13 residues. The CDR3 DNA is TGTGCCAGCAGTGAATATAGCAATCAGCCCCAGCATTTT. Protein sequence: CASSEYSNQPQHF.

This clone was seen only a few times. The V call is TRBV7-2, the J call TRBJ1-2; D is unclear. Germline V gives CDR1 SGHTA, CDR2 FQGNSA. The V end was cut by 5 bases, the J end by 5 bases, with 18 bases between. There are 15 residues in the CDR3. CDR3 DNA: TGTGCCAGCAGCCCGGACTTGGCAGCCTCTTATGGCTACACCTTC. This encodes CASSPDLAASYGYTF.